Shown below are 26 T cell receptor beta chains from a single sample sequenced in a study of blood T cell repertoires in COVID-19 (dated by TCRdb to 2019 to 2021). The library was generated by the immunoSEQ multiplex PCR assay. As stored in TCRdb, this immuneACCESS dataset retains in-frame rearrangements with V and J assigned. A fraction of the clones does not appear; measured against another copy, unresolved V genes explain less than half of the discrepancy, and the remainder lacks a known reason. The sample table records about 160,000 clones; about 80% of these occur just once. Of the sample, roughly 6.4% is held by the ten largest clones. The specimen sequenced was peripheral blood. These receptors were collected from a woman between 40 and 50 years old with COVID-19, enrolled during active disease.

V and J are TRBV2 and TRBJ2-3; TRBD1 agrees at 7 bases. V shed 4 bases and J 5 bases; nucleotides not matched to a gene: 9. CDR3 length: 15 amino acids. Germline values: CDR1 SNHLY, CDR2 FYNNEI. The CDR3 bases are TGTGCCAGCAGTGCGATGACAGGGTACAGAGATACGCAGTATTTT. Translation: CASSAMTGYRDTQYF.

V gene TRBV6-6 combines with J gene TRBJ2-3; 9 bases agree with TRBD1. Germline V gene sequence: CDR1 MNHNY, CDR2 SVGAGI (reference sequence). The junction had 7 bases not matched to a gene; V was cut back by 7 bases and J by 2 bases. This CDR3 has 15 amino acids. CDR3 bases: TGTGCCAGCACCCTGACAGGGGGAGACACAGATACGCAGTATTTT. It is translated as CASTLTGGDTDTQYF.

The rearrangement joins TRBV7-3 to TRBJ1-1; the D gene is possibly TRBD1 (6 bases). Germline V gene data show CDR1 as SGHTA and CDR2 as FQGTGA. The germline V and J ends were trimmed by 4 bases and 4 bases, with 13 bases remaining between them. The CDR3 is 14 residues long. The CDR3 sequence: CASSSGQKGTEAFF. The CDR3 region has the DNA TGTGCCAGCAGCTCCGGACAGAAAGGCACTGAAGCTTTCTTT.

This sequence joins TRBV27 and TRBJ2-5; D unresolved. Germline assignment: CDR1 MNHEY and CDR2 SMNVEV (reference sequence). This CDR3 comprises 14 residues. Trimming pared 0 bases from V and 2 bases from J, leaving 7 bases between. The CDR3 nucleotides read TGTGCCAGCAGTTTATCTCACAGACAAGAGACCCAGTACTTC. As protein: CASSLSHRQETQYF.

This clone was counted only a few times. This sequence joins TRBV19 and TRBJ1-2; TRBD1 matches at 7 bases. The V segment lost 7 bases and the J segment 2 bases; nucleotides outside the gene matches: 13. The length of the CDR3 is 16 residues. Germline assignment: CDR1 LNHDA and CDR2 SQIVND (reference sequence). CDR3 residues: CASTTTPTGVNYGYTF. CDR3 DNA sequence: TGTGCCAGTACCACTACCCCCACAGGGGTCAACTATGGCTACACCTTC.

The chain carries TRBV7-3 and TRBJ2-1, with 7 bases fitting TRBD2. V was clipped by 5 bases and J by 5 bases; unmatched bases: 12. The germline CDR1 and CDR2 sequences are SGHTA and FQGTGA. The CDR3 spans 16 residues. DNA for the CDR3: TGTGCCAGCAGCGCTAGCGGATCTAGCGCTAACAATGAGCAGTTCTTC. Protein sequence: CASSASGSSANNEQFF. Full variable domain (outside the CDR3, taken from reference TRBV7-3 and TRBJ2-1): GAGVSQTPSNKVTEKGKYVELRCDPISGHTALYWYRQSLGQGPEFLIYFQGTGAADDSGLPNDRFFAVRPEGSVSTLKIQRTERGDSAVYLCASSASGSSANNEQFFGPGTRLTVL.

The chain couples TRBV6-6 to TRBJ1-4, with 8 bases identical to TRBD1. Germline CDR1 MNHNY, CDR2 SVGAGI (reference sequence). V lost 6 bases and J lost 8; bases outside the gene matches: 2. The CDR3 sequence is 12 residues long. For the CDR3, the DNA is TGTGCCAGCAGCCGACAGGGGGAAAAACTGTTTTTT. As protein: CASSRQGEKLFF.

This chain links TRBV2 with TRBJ2-7, with 14 bases identical to TRBD2. This CDR3 spans 16 amino acids. CDR1 is SNHLY, CDR2 FYNNEI, per germline. J gave up 9 bases and V 7 bases, and 14 bases lay outside the gene matches. DNA of the CDR3: TGTGCCAGCACTCAACAGGGGGGACTAGCGGGAGAGGGGCAGTACGTC. Translating gives CASTQQGGLAGEGQYV.

The chain links TRBV5-1 to TRBJ2-7; D is unclear. V lost 0 bases to trimming and J lost 2 bases, with 9 bases between them. The CDR3 runs to 14 residues. Germline values: CDR1 SGHRS, CDR2 YFSETQ. The CDR3 sequence is CASSLDQIPYEQYF. As DNA, the CDR3 is TGCGCCAGCAGCTTGGATCAGATACCCTACGAGCAGTACTTC.

The chain employs TRBV12-3 or TRBV12-4 and TRBJ2-7; D uncertain. Deletions cut 5 bases from V and 1 base from J, with 6 bases between. The length of the CDR3 is 12 residues. CDR3 DNA: TGTGCCAGCAGTCCACAATCCTACGAGCAGTACTTC. It encodes CASSPQSYEQYF.

This clone was seen repeatedly, ten times or more. This sample also contains other DNA sequences that code for the same CDR3. The V and J genes are TRBV6-1 and TRBJ2-5, with a tentative D call TRBD1 (6 bases). The germline V gene encodes CDR1 MNHNS and CDR2 SASEGT. The CDR3 runs 14 residues. V was cut by 0 bases and J by 5 bases, with 10 bases left in between. The CDR3 DNA reads TGTGCCAGCAGTGAAGCATCAGGGGTGGAGACCCAGTACTTC. Protein sequence: CASSEASGVETQYF.

The J gene is TRBJ1-2, the V gene TRBV24-1, with D unresolved. Trimming left V 3 bases short and J 4 bases short, with 14 bases between. The CDR3 is made up of 15 amino acids. CDR1 and CDR2 from the germline V gene are KGHDR and SFDVKD. CDR3 nucleotides: TGTGCCACCAGTGATCCATTACACCCTCCCTATGGCTACACCTTC. This translates into CATSDPLHPPYGYTF.

The chain joins TRBV30 to TRBJ2-7, with 14 bases fitting TRBD2. Trimming cost V 2 bases and J 0 bases; bases outside gene matches: 6. Germline V gene sequence: CDR1 GTSNPN, CDR2 SVGIG (reference sequence). The CDR3 has 17 amino acids. The CDR3 DNA sequence: TGTGCCTGGAGTTCCGGGACTAGCGGGGGAAGCTCCTACGAGCAGTACTTC. Protein: CAWSSGTSGGSSYEQYF.

V is TRBV2 and J is TRBJ2-7; weak D call: TRBD1 (5 bases). There are 17 residues in the CDR3. Germline lookup yields CDR1 SNHLY and CDR2 FYNNEI. V lost 7 bases and J 1 base, leaving 23 bases between the germline ends. The CDR3 loop is CASTPDTDRILSYEQYV. In DNA, the CDR3 is TGTGCCAGCACCCCAGATACAGACAGAATCCTATCCTACGAGCAGTACGTC.

V usage is TRBV20-1 and J usage is TRBJ2-7; TRBD2 is a possible D gene (5 bases). Trimming left V 7 bases short and J 2 bases short, with 9 bases between. Germline CDR1 is DFQATT and CDR2 is SNEGSKA (reference sequence). The CDR3 covers 11 residues. This chain's CDR3 is CSVDYTYEQYF. CDR3 coding DNA: TGCAGTGTCGACTATACCTACGAGCAGTACTTC.

The chain is built from TRBV9 and TRBJ1-2; no reliable D call. Deletions cut 7 bases from V and 5 bases from J, with 12 bases between. CDR1 is SGDLS, CDR2 YYNGEE, per germline. The CDR3 totals 12 residues. The CDR3 reads CASFSSGYGYTF. Written as DNA, the CDR3 is TGTGCCAGCTTCTCCAGCGGGTATGGCTACACCTTC. Full variable domain (remainder filled in from reference TRBV9 and TRBJ1-2): DSGVTQTPKHLITATGQRVTLRCSPRSGDLSVYWYQQSLDQGLQFLIQYYNGEERAKGNILERFSAQQFPDLHSELNLSSLELGDSALYFCASFSSGYGYTFGSGTRLTVV.

V is TRBV11-2 and J is TRBJ2-1, with TRBD2 matching over 10 bases. The germline gives CDR1 SGHAT, CDR2 FQNNGV. With V trimmed by 1 base and J by 7 bases, 13 bases remained unmatched. The CDR3 is 18 amino acids. The DNA for the CDR3 is TGTGCCAGCAGCTTAGTGGGTGTGGCCAGCGGGAGGGTGAATGAGCAGTTCTTC. It yields the protein CASSLVGVASGRVNEQFF.

V gene TRBV11-2 combines with J gene TRBJ1-1; D is possibly TRBD1 (5 bases). The CDR3 is 13 amino acids. Germline CDR1 SGHAT, CDR2 FQNNGV. Trimming left V 3 bases short and J 2 bases short, with 7 bases between. The DNA of the CDR3 is TGTGCCAGCAGCTTGGACATTAACACTGAAGCTTTCTTT. Translated, it gives CASSLDINTEAFF. Filled out from reference TRBV11-2 and TRBJ1-1, the complete variable domain reads EAGVAQSPRYKIIEKRQSVAFWCNPISGHATLYWYQQILGQGPKLLIQFQNNGVVDDSQLPKDRFSAERLKGVDSTLKIQPAKLEDSAVYLCASSLDINTEAFFGQGTRLTVV.

The chain carries TRBV28 and TRBJ2-7, with D uncertain. Trimming left V 3 bases short and J 6 bases short, with 9 bases between. Germline V gene data show CDR1 as MDHEN and CDR2 as SYDVKM. The CDR3 length is 12 residues. The CDR3 nucleotides read TGTGCCAGCAGTTTTAGCCAGCGCGAGCAGTACTTC. It yields the protein CASSFSQREQYF.

A word on this clone: Other DNA sequences of this sample code for an identical CDR3. V usage is TRBV6-6 and J usage is TRBJ1-5; D uncertain. CDR3 length equals 14 residues. Germline V gene data show CDR1 as MNHNY and CDR2 as SVGAGI (reference sequence). Deletions cut 5 bases from V and 1 base from J, with 9 bases between. The CDR3 DNA follows: TGTGCCAGCAGTCCCGCCGGGAGCAATCAGCCCCAGCATTTT. Translation: CASSPAGSNQPQHF.

On this clone itself: Compared with germline, one end of the junction differs, possibly owing to a read error. The chain recombines TRBV19 with TRBJ1-2; a possible D gene is TRBD1 (6 bases). CDR1 and CDR2 from the germline V gene are LNHDA and SQIVND (reference sequence). This CDR3 has 15 amino acids. CDR3 in DNA: TGTGCCAGTAGTGAATCCGGGACACTGGACGATGGTTACACCTTC. This gives the protein CASSESGTLDDGYTF.

This clone was detected only once. The genes are TRBV19 and TRBJ1-1; 11 positions match TRBD1. V shed 9 bases, J shed 2 bases, and the junction held 8 bases outside the gene matches. There are 15 residues in the CDR3. CDR1 is LNHDA and CDR2 is SQIVND in the germline V gene (reference sequence). CDR3: CASLDGQGANTEAFF. As DNA, the CDR3 is TGTGCCAGCCTAGATGGACAGGGGGCAAACACTGAAGCTTTCTTT.

CDR3 DNA: TGTGCCAGCAGTGATTCGGATCCCGCCAGGGGCAATCAGCCCCAGCATTTT. Protein product: CASSDSDPARGNQPQHF. The rearrangement uses TRBV2 and TRBJ1-5; weak D call: TRBD1 (5 bases). The V end was cut by 3 bases, the J end by 2 bases, with 17 bases between. CDR1 SNHLY and CDR2 FYNNEI come from the germline V gene. The length of the CDR3 is 17 residues. Together with reference TRBV2 and TRBJ1-5, the CDR3 gives the full variable domain: EPEVTQTPSHQVTQMGQEVILRCVPISNHLYFYWYRQILGQKVEFLVSFYNNEISEKSEIFDDQFSVERPDGSNFTLKIRSTKLEDSAMYFCASSDSDPARGNQPQHFGDGTRLSIL.

The chain recombines TRBV11-2 with TRBJ1-3, with D maybe TRBD1 (5 bases). Trimming left V 5 bases short and J 4 bases short, with 18 bases between. This CDR3 contains 16 residues. Per germline, CDR1 SGHAT and CDR2 FQNNGV. DNA for the CDR3: TGTGCCAGCAGCCGCCAGGGACGGAGGGCGGGAAACACCATATATTTT. This gives the protein CASSRQGRRAGNTIYF.

The rearrangement links TRBV9 to TRBJ2-1; 7 bases are shared with TRBD1. The germline gives CDR1 SGDLS, CDR2 YYNGEE. V was pared by 3 bases and J by 8 bases, with 14 bases of the junction left unmatched. The CDR3 consists of 16 residues. The CDR3 is CASSGGSNLGTDEQFF. As DNA, the CDR3 is TGTGCCAGCAGCGGTGGGTCTAATTTGGGGACAGATGAGCAGTTCTTC.

The J gene is TRBJ2-5, the V gene TRBV2; tentative D call: TRBD1 (6 bases). The germline V and J ends were trimmed by 6 bases and 1 base, with 15 bases remaining between them. Germline values: CDR1 SNHLY, CDR2 FYNNEI. CDR3 length equals 15 residues. Here the CDR3 DNA reads TGTGCCAGCAGCTTTTGGGGGCGGCCCCAAGAGACCCAGTACTTC. It is translated as CASSFWGRPQETQYF. Using reference TRBV2 and TRBJ2-5 for the parts outside the CDR3, the full variable domain is EPEVTQTPSHQVTQMGQEVILRCVPISNHLYFYWYRQILGQKVEFLVSFYNNEISEKSEIFDDQFSVERPDGSNFTLKIRSTKLEDSAMYFCASSFWGRPQETQYFGPGTRLLVL.